This is a list of T cell receptor beta chains from one sample in a study of blood T cell repertoires in COVID-19. This table comes from immunoSEQ multiplex PCR, and its TCRdb copy is limited to in-frame clones, with some not included. The data show 350,000 or so clones, roughly 90% seen once. Sequenced input: PBMCs or T cells enriched from blood (not recorded which). The source is a woman in her twenties or thirties who had recovered from COVID-19. The CDR3 runs from the conserved cysteine through the conserved F or W. Fields, in order: D gene, V gene, clone size, J gene, CDR3 DNA, CDR3 protein. D genes are given only for firm matches. Clone size appears in some rows only: once, few, many, or a class for an expanded clone.

D: .; V: TRBV5-1; size: .; J: TRBJ1-1; DNA: TGCGCCAGCAGCTTGACCGGGACACAGAACACTGAAGCTTTCTTT; CDR3: CASSLTGTQNTEAFF
D: .; V: TRBV11-2; size: .; J: TRBJ2-7; DNA: TGTGCCAGCAGCGCTGACTCACTCTACGAGCAGTACTTC; CDR3: CASSADSLYEQYF
D: TRBD2; V: TRBV5-1; size: .; J: TRBJ2-1; DNA: TGCGCCAGCAGCTTGGCGCTAGCGGGGAACTACAATGAGCAGTTCTTC; CDR3: CASSLALAGNYNEQFF
D: .; V: TRBV28; size: .; J: TRBJ1-5; DNA: TGTGCCAGCAGTTTTCCAGGGGCATATCAGCCCCAGCATTTT; CDR3: CASSFPGAYQPQHF
D: .; V: TRBV5-1; size: .; J: TRBJ1-3; DNA: TGCGCCAGCACTTCAGGGATGGAAGCTGGAAACACCATATATTTT; CDR3: CASTSGMEAGNTIYF
D: TRBD2; V: TRBV5-8; size: .; J: TRBJ2-7; DNA: TGTGCCAGCAGCCCCGGGACTAGCGGGGGGAACGAGCAGTACTTC; CDR3: CASSPGTSGGNEQYF
D: .; V: TRBV6-4; size: few; J: TRBJ2-1; DNA: TGTGCCAGCAGATCTAGCGACCACAATGAGCAGTTCTTC; CDR3: CASRSSDHNEQFF
D: TRBD1; V: TRBV11-2; size: .; J: TRBJ1-4; DNA: TGTGCCAGCAGCTGGGGGGACAGGGTTGAAAAACTGTTTTTT; CDR3: CASSWGDRVEKLFF
D: TRBD2; V: TRBV18; size: .; J: TRBJ2-1; DNA: TGTGCCAGCTCCCCGGGGACGGGGGGGCGAAATGAGCAGTTCTTC; CDR3: CASSPGTGGRNEQFF
D: TRBD2; V: TRBV6-5; size: once; J: TRBJ2-7; DNA: TGTGCCAGCAGTTACTCCGGGCTAGCGGGGACCTACGAGCAGTACTTC; CDR3: CASSYSGLAGTYEQYF
D: .; V: TRBV3-1/TRBV3-2; size: .; J: TRBJ1-2; DNA: TGTGCCAGCAGCCAAGAAACAGTTAACTATGGCTACACCTTC; CDR3: CASSQETVNYGYTF
D: .; V: TRBV27; size: .; J: TRBJ1-1; DNA: TGTGCCAGCAGTTTATCGGACAGCACTGAAGCTTTCTTT; CDR3: CASSLSDSTEAFF
D: .; V: TRBV7-8; size: .; J: TRBJ2-3; DNA: TGTGCCAGCAGCTTAGAGGGTCCGCGGGCGACAGATACGCAGTATTTT; CDR3: CASSLEGPRATDTQYF
D: .; V: TRBV19; size: .; J: TRBJ1-5; DNA: TGTGCCAGTAGTCTTCGACAGGGCAATCAGCCCCAGCATTTT; CDR3: CASSLRQGNQPQHF
D: .; V: TRBV23-1; size: .; J: TRBJ2-7; DNA: TGCGCCAGCAGTTTCAGGGATAGCTCCTACGAGCAGTACTTC; CDR3: CASSFRDSSYEQYF
D: .; V: TRBV19; size: .; J: TRBJ2-3; DNA: TGTGCCAGTAGTACGGCGGGGAGCACAGATACGCAGTATTTT; CDR3: CASSTAGSTDTQYF
D: TRBD2; V: TRBV18; size: .; J: TRBJ2-7; DNA: TGTGCCAGCTCACCCCTGCGCGGGACTACACCCTACGAGCAGTACTTC; CDR3: CASSPLRGTTPYEQYF
D: .; V: TRBV7-3; size: .; J: TRBJ2-2; DNA: TGTGCCAGCAGCGGGGGAGGAGCTCCCGGGGAGCTGTTTTTT; CDR3: CASSGGGAPGELFF
D: .; V: TRBV19; size: once; J: TRBJ1-1; DNA: TGTGCCAGTAGTATAGAACCGGGAACATATGAAGCTTTCTTT; CDR3: CASSIEPGTYEAFF
D: .; V: TRBV7-6; size: .; J: TRBJ1-6; DNA: TGTGCCAGCAGCCCTGACAGGCTAACTAATTCACCCCTCCACTTT; CDR3: CASSPDRLTNSPLHF
D: TRBD1; V: TRBV4-3; size: .; J: TRBJ2-1; DNA: TGCGCCAGCAGCCAAGGAGCCGGGACAGTAGGCGATGAGCAGTTCTTC; CDR3: CASSQGAGTVGDEQFF
D: .; V: TRBV11-3; size: .; J: TRBJ2-1; DNA: TGTGCCAGCAGCTTAGAAGGGGATGAGCAGTTCTTC; CDR3: CASSLEGDEQFF